This T cell receptor beta chain originates from a study of Ad26.COV2.S vaccination and SARS-CoV-2 variants. Across the study: Ad26.COV2.S was injected intramuscularly once or twice, 56 days apart.

TCRdb keeps only in-frame clones here, not all; method: immunoSEQ multiplex PCR. This sample has over 350,000 clones, with approximately 86% found just once. Described treatment: around 19 received Ad26.COV2.S at low or high dose, single or two shots; about 5 received placebo; per-sample allocation not given. Each sample was drawn 63 days after the first injection (of vaccine or placebo). The vaccine delivered Wuhan-strain SARS-CoV-2 spike through an Ad26 vector. Concerning this clone: The antigen is unknown.

Study outcomes and limitations: Measures of TCR breadth and depth may have fallen short of total T cell responses.

Losses at the gene ends were 1 base for V and 3 bases for J; bases not matched to a gene: 5. This CDR3 has 16 residues. The germline V gene encodes CDR1 LGHDT and CDR2 YNNKEL (reference sequence). The sequenced sample was peripheral blood, obtained in a trial of Ad26.COV2.S vaccine versus placebo. The V gene is TRBV3-1 (or the pseudogene TRBV3-2), the J gene TRBJ2-1, with 8 bases lining up with TRBD1. The receptor comes from a person aged 18 to 59 who received the Ad26.COV2.S COVID-19 vaccine or a placebo. CDR3 sequence (DNA): TGTGCCAGCAGCCAAGCCTACAGGGGGGTCTACAATGAGCAGTTCTTC. Its protein product is CASSQAYRGVYNEQFF.